This TCR beta chain was retrieved from a study of blood T cells in healthy people across ages. Study-wide results and limits: Diversity estimated from one million T cells was considered an underestimate.

With a J-beta primer mix and a sample-barcoded 5' primer, a second PCR ran about 7 to 12 cycles. TCRdb ran MiXCR on the 5' RACE reads and lists one entry per CDR3 protein. The top ten hold about 20% of the sample, which has around 900,000 distinct CDR3 sequences, roughly half seen once. To note about this clonotype: Its target is unknown.

Sequencing was carried out using blood. The source is a woman between 55 and 75 years old in good health.

The CDR3 loop reads CATAGTSGSTDTQYF. CDR3 bases: TGCGCCACCGCCGGGACTAGCGGGAGCACAGATACGCAGTATTTT. The V gene is TRBV10-2, the J gene TRBJ2-3; 12 bases agree with TRBD2. J gave up 0 bases and V 10 bases, and 5 bases lay outside the gene matches. The germline CDR1 and CDR2 sequences are WSHSY and SAAADI. The CDR3 runs 15 residues.